These 17 T cell receptor beta chains share one sample of origin, sequenced in a study of cytomegalovirus exposure and HLA in healthy donors listed by TCRdb under 2017. Receptor libraries were prepared by the immunoSEQ multiplex PCR assay. A mixture of 60 forward primers for TCR Vbeta segments and 13 reverse primers for TCR Jbeta segments was used in the multiplex PCR. The source is immuneACCESS, and TCRdb retained only in-frame sequences with V and J called. Part of the clones is not carried over; for the studies checked, unresolved V genes explain less than half of this, and the remainder is unexplained. This sample lists about 130,000 clones; 8.5% to 10% were detected once. Of the sample, about 5.5% is held by the ten largest clones. The source material was PBMCs. The receptors shown here come from a man aged 35 to 55 in good health and CMV-seronegative.

The chain carries TRBV27 and TRBJ1-6; the match to TRBD1 covers 7 bases. V lost 11 bases and J lost 6; bases outside the gene matches: 7. This CDR3 spans 13 amino acids. From germline, CDR1 is MNHEY and CDR2 SMNVEV (reference sequence). The CDR3 sequence: CAGPRQGNSPLHF. CDR3 coding DNA: TGTGCCGGCCCCAGACAGGGTAATTCACCCCTCCACTTT.

This chain links TRBV27 with TRBJ2-5; the D gene is possibly TRBD1 (7 bases). Germline CDR1 MNHEY, CDR2 SMNVEV (reference sequence). V gave up 2 bases and J gave up 4 bases, with 14 bases separating them. This CDR3 is built from 15 residues. This CDR3 reads CASSLTRGVLETQYF. In nucleotides, the CDR3 is TGTGCCAGCAGTTTAACCAGGGGGGTATTAGAGACCCAGTACTTC.

This clone has more than one count but fewer than ten. The chain is built from TRBV5-1 and TRBJ2-1; D is ambiguous. V lost 0 bases and J 4 bases, leaving 5 bases between the germline ends. In germline, CDR1 is SGHRS, CDR2 YFSETQ. This CDR3 region has 13 residues. CDR3 protein: CASSLGGYNEQFF. Here the CDR3 DNA reads TGCGCCAGCAGCTTGGGCGGTTACAATGAGCAGTTCTTC.

The chain links TRBV19 to TRBJ1-6; 8 bases fit TRBD1. This CDR3 has 15 amino acids. Germline CDR1 reads LNHDA; CDR2 reads SQIVND (reference sequence). Unmatched junction bases numbered 8, after V lost 6 bases and J lost 7 bases. CDR3 DNA: TGTGCCAGTAGCCTTCCAGGGGGCGGGAATTCACCCCTCCACTTT. Protein: CASSLPGGGNSPLHF.

The chain recombines TRBV5-1 with TRBJ2-2; maybe TRBD1 (5 bases). Germline lookup yields CDR1 SGHRS and CDR2 YFSETQ. Trimming took off 1 base at V and 6 bases at J, with 10 bases between the two ends. The CDR3 has 14 amino acids. CDR3: CASSLTGVAGELFF. For the CDR3, the DNA is TGCGCCAGCAGCTTGACAGGTGTCGCCGGGGAGCTGTTTTTT.

The genes are TRBV5-1 and TRBJ2-5, with TRBD2 identical over 7 bases. This CDR3 has 13 residues. The germline CDR1 and CDR2 sequences are SGHRS and YFSETQ. Trimming took 5 bases from V and 5 from J; bases not matched to a gene: 6. The CDR3 sequence: CASRAGEQETQYF. In DNA form, the CDR3 reads TGCGCCAGCAGGGCGGGGGAGCAGGAGACCCAGTACTTC.

This clone was picked up a small number of times. The chain couples TRBV6-5 to TRBJ1-4; 9 positions match TRBD1. This CDR3 is 14 amino acids long. The ends lost 5 bases at V and 5 bases at J; junction bases unmatched: 3. Looked up from germline, CDR1 is MNHEY and CDR2 is SVGAGI. The chain's CDR3 is CASSMGQGNEKLFF. In DNA form, the CDR3 reads TGTGCCAGCAGTATGGGACAGGGAAATGAAAAACTGTTTTTT.

The chain uses TRBV21-1 and TRBJ1-2. TRBV21-1 is classified as a pseudogene. The CDR3 consists of 15 residues. Here the CDR3 DNA reads TGTGCCAGCAGCAAATACGGGGTCTGTAACTATGGCTACACCTTC. Translation: CASSKYGVCNYGYTF.

This chain connects TRBV6-5 to TRBJ1-1, with a tentative D call TRBD1 (6 bases). The CDR3 runs to 13 residues. Germline CDR1 and CDR2: MNHEY and SVGAGI. V was shortened by 6 bases and J by 1 base, with 9 bases between the two germline ends. The CDR3: CASSTTGNTEAFF. As DNA, the CDR3 is TGTGCCAGCAGCACGACAGGGAACACTGAAGCTTTCTTT.

This clone has a handful of counts. This chain joins TRBV10-3 and TRBJ1-1, with 9 nucleotides matching TRBD1. Germline CDR1 and CDR2: ENHRY and SYGVKD. CDR3 length equals 14 residues. Trimming took 10 bases from V and 6 from J; bases not matched to a gene: 12. CDR3 region: CATRGDRAVAEAFF. The CDR3, as DNA: TGTGCCACCAGAGGGGACAGGGCTGTTGCTGAAGCTTTCTTT.

This clone was seen a handful of times. This chain joins TRBV5-4 and TRBJ1-1, with 10 positions matching TRBD1. The CDR3 contains 15 residues. Germline CDR1 reads SGHNT; CDR2 reads YYREEE (reference sequence). V lost 4 bases, J lost 7 bases, and 10 bases stayed unmatched. The CDR3 protein is CASSPRSGTGVEAFF. In DNA form, the CDR3 reads TGTGCCAGCAGCCCTAGGTCCGGGACAGGGGTTGAAGCTTTCTTT.

About this clone itself: At one boundary the junction diverges from the germline segment, which might be a read error. The chain carries TRBV18 and TRBJ1-2, with a weak D call TRBD1 (6 bases). Germline loops: CDR1 KGHSH, CDR2 LQKENI. The CDR3 is 15 residues long. CDR3 region: CATSGLQGTYYGYTF. CDR3 in DNA: TGTGCCACCTCAGGACTTCAGGGGACCTACTATGGCTACACCTTC.

This clone occurred a few times. V is TRBV27 and J is TRBJ1-4, with a weak D call TRBD1 (5 bases). CDR1 is MNHEY, CDR2 SMNVEV, per germline (reference sequence). Trimming pared 6 bases from V and 7 bases from J, leaving 15 bases between. CDR3 length: 14 amino acids. The CDR3 loop reads CASSAGTLGEKLFF. The DNA for the CDR3 is TGTGCCAGCAGCGCCGGGACTTTGGGTGAAAAACTGTTTTTT.

V gene TRBV15 combines with J gene TRBJ1-2; 9 positions match TRBD1. The germline V gene has CDR1 LNHNV and CDR2 YYDKDF (reference sequence). The CDR3 is 16 residues long. Losses at the gene ends were 0 bases for V and 3 bases for J; bases not matched to a gene: 5. DNA for the CDR3: TGTGCCACCAGCAGAGAAATAGGGACAGGGTACTATGGCTACACCTTC. This encodes CATSREIGTGYYGYTF.

This clone was observed a few times. CDR3 in DNA: TGTGCCAGCAGCTTAGCCATGGGGAGTGGTGGCTATGGCTACACCTTC. As protein: CASSLAMGSGGYGYTF. The rearrangement uses TRBV7-8 and TRBJ1-2; D remains unclear. V gave up 0 bases and J gave up 4 bases, with 15 bases separating them. Germline loops: CDR1 SGHVS, CDR2 FQNEAQ. The CDR3 is 16 residues long. Drawing the rest from reference TRBV7-8 and TRBJ1-2, the complete variable domain is GAGVSQSPRYKVAKRGQDVALRCDPISGHVSLFWYQQALGQGPEFLTYFQNEAQLDKSGLPSDRFFAERPEGSVSTLKIQRTQQEDSAVYLCASSLAMGSGGYGYTFGSGTRLTVV.

This clone was observed a few times. This chain connects TRBV19 to TRBJ1-6; a possible D gene is TRBD1 (6 bases). This CDR3 is built from 13 residues. V was cut by 3 bases and J by 10 bases, with 10 bases left in between. Germline CDR1 reads LNHDA; CDR2 reads SQIVND (reference sequence). The CDR3 region has the DNA TGTGCCAGTAGTATCGGGGGGCAATCACCCCTCCACTTT. Translating gives CASSIGGQSPLHF.

This sequence joins TRBV5-1 and TRBJ2-5, with D uncertain. The germline gives CDR1 SGHRS, CDR2 YFSETQ. Trimming shortened V by 0 bases and J by 1 base, and 7 bases separated the two germline ends. This CDR3 contains 14 residues. The CDR3 here is CASSLAHSQETQYF. CDR3 nucleotide sequence: TGCGCCAGCAGCTTGGCCCACAGCCAAGAGACCCAGTACTTC.